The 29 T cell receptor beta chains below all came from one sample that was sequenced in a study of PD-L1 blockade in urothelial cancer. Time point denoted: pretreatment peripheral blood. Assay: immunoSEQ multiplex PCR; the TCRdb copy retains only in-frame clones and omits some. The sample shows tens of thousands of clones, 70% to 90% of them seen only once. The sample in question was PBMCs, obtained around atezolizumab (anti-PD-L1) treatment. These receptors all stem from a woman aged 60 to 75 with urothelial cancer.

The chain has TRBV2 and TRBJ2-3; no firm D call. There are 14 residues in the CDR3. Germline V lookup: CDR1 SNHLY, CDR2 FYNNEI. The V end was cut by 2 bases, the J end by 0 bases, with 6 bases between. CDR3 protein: CASSERGSTDTQYF. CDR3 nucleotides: TGTGCCAGCAGTGAACGCGGAAGCACAGATACGCAGTATTTT.

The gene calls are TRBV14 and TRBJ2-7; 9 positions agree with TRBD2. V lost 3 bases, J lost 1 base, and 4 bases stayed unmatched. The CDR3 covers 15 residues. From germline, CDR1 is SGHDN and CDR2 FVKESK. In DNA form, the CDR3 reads TGTGCCAGCAGCCAGGGCGGGGGGGAATCCTACGAGCAGTACTTC. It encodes CASSQGGGESYEQYF.

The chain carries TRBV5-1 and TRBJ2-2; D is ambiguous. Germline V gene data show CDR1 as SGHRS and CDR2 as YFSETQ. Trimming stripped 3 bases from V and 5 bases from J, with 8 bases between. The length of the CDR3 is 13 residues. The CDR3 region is CASSSAGTGELFF. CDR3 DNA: TGCGCCAGCAGCTCAGCAGGTACCGGGGAGCTGTTTTTT.

CDR3 nucleotides: TGCGCCAGCAGTCGGAACCGGGACAGGGCGGACTATGGCTACACCTTC. This gives the protein CASSRNRDRADYGYTF. The rearrangement uses TRBV4-1 and TRBJ1-2; 9 nucleotides agree with TRBD1. The germline V gene has CDR1 MGHRA and CDR2 YSYEKL. V lost 6 bases, J lost 3 bases, and 11 bases stayed unmatched. This CDR3 comprises 16 residues.

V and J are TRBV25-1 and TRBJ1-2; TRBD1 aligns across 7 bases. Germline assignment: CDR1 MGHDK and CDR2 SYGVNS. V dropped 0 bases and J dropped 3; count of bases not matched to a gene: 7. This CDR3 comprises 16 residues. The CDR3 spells CASSEYGSDRDYGYTF. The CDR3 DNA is TGTGCCAGCAGTGAATACGGGAGCGACAGGGACTATGGCTACACCTTC.

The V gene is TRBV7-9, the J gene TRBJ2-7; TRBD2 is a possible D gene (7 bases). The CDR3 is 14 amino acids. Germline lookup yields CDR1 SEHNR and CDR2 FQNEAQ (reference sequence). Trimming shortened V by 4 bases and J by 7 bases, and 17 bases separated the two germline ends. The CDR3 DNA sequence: TGTGCCAGCAGCTCAACCTTAGGGGGGGAAGAGCAGTACTTC. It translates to CASSSTLGGEEQYF.

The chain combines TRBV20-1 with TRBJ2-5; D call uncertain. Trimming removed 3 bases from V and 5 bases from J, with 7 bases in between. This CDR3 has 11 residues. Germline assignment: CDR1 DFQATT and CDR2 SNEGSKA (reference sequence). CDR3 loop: CSASVQETQYF. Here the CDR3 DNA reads TGCAGTGCTAGTGTACAGGAGACCCAGTACTTC.

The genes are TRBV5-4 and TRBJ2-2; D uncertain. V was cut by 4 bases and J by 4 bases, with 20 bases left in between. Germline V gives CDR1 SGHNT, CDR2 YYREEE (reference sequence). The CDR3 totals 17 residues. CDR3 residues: CASSLDTSATLTGELFF. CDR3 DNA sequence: TGTGCCAGCAGCCTCGACACATCCGCCACTCTCACCGGGGAGCTGTTTTTT.

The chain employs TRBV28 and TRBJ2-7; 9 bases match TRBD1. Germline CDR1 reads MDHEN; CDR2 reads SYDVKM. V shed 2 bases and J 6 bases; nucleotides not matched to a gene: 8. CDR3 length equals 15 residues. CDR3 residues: CASSLGTGPPREQYF. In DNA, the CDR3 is TGTGCCAGCAGTTTAGGGACAGGGCCGCCGCGCGAGCAGTACTTC.

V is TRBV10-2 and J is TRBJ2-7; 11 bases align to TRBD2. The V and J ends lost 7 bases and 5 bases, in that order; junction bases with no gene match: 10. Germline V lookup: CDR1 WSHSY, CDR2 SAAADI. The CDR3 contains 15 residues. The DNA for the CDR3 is TGCGCCAGCACAGGAGGACTAGCGGGTGGAAACGAGCAGTACTTC. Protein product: CASTGGLAGGNEQYF.

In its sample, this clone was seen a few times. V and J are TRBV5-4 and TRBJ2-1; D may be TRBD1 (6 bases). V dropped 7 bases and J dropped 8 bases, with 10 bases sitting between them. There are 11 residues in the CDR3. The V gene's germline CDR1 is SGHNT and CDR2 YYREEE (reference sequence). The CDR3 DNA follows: TGTGCCAGCGGGCAGGGGCATGAGCAGTTCTTC. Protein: CASGQGHEQFF.

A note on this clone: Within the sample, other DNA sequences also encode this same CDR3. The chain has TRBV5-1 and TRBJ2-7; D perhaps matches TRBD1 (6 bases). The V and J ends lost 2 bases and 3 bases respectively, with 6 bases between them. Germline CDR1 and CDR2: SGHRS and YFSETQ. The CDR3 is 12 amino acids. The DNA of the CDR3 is TGCGCCAGCAGCTTACAGGGCTACGAGCAGTACTTC. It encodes CASSLQGYEQYF. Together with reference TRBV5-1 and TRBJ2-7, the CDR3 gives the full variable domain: KAGVTQTPRYLIKTRGQQVTLSCSPISGHRSVSWYQQTPGQGLQFLFEYFSETQRNKGNFPGRFSGRQFSNSRSEMNVSTLELGDSALYLCASSLQGYEQYFGPGTRLTVT.

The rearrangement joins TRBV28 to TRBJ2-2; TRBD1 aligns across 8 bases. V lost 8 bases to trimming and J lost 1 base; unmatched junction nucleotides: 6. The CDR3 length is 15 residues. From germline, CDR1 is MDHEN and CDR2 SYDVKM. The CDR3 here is CASSEGQENTGELFF. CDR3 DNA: TGTGCCAGCTCGGAGGGACAGGAGAACACCGGGGAGCTGTTTTTT.

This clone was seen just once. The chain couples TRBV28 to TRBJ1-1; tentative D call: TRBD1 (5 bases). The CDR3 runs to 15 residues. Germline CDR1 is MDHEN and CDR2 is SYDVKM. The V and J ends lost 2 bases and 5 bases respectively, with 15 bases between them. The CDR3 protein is CASSLRQGKRTEAFF. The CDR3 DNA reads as TGTGCCAGCAGTTTACGGCAGGGCAAGAGGACTGAAGCTTTCTTT.

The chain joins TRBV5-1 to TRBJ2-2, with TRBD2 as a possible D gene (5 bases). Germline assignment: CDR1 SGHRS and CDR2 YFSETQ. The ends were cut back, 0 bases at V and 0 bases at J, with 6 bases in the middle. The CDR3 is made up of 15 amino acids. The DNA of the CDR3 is TGCGCCAGCAGCTTGGTCGGGACGAACACCGGGGAGCTGTTTTTT. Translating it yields CASSLVGTNTGELFF.

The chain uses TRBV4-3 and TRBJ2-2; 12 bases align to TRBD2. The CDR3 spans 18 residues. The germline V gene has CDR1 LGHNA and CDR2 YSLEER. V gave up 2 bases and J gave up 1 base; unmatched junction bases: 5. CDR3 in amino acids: CASSQYLAGGRNTGELFF. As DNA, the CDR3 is TGCGCCAGCAGCCAATATCTAGCGGGGGGGAGGAACACCGGGGAGCTGTTTTTT.

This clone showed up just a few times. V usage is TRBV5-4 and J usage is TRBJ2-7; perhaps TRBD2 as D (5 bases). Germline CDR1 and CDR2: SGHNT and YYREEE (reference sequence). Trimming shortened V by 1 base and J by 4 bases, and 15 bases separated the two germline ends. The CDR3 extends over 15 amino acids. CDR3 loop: CASSLQRGLVYEQYF. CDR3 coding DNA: TGTGCCAGCAGCTTGCAACGCGGACTTGTTTACGAGCAGTACTTC.

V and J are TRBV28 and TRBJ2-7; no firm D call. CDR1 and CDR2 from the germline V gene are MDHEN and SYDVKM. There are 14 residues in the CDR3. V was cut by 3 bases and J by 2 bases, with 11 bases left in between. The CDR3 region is CASSFARRTYEQYF. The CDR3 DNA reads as TGTGCCAGCAGTTTCGCTCGGAGAACCTACGAGCAGTACTTC.

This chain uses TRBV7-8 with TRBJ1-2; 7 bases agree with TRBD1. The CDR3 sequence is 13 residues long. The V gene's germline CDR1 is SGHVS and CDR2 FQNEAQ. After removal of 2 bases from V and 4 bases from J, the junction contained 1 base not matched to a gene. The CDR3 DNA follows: TGTGCCAGCAGCTTAAGGACAGGCTATGGCTACACCTTC. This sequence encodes CASSLRTGYGYTF.

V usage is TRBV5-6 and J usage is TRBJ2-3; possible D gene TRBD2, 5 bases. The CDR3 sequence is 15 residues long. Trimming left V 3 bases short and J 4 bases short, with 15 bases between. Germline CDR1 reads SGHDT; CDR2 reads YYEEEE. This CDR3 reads CASSSALPEADTQYF. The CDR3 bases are TGTGCCAGCAGCTCCGCGCTCCCGGAGGCAGATACGCAGTATTTT.

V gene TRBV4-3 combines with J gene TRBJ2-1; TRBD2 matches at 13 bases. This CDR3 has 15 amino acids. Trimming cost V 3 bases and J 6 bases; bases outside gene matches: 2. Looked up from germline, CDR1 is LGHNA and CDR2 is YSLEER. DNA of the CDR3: TGCGCCAGCAGCCAGGGACTAGCGGGGCCCAATGAGCAGTTCTTC. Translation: CASSQGLAGPNEQFF.

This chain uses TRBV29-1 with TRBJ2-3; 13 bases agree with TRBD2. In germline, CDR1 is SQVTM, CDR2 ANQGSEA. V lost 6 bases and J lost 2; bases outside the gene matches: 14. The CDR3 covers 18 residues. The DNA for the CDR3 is TGCAGCGTGAGAGAACTAGCGGGAGGGCCTTCTCTCACAGATACGCAGTATTTT. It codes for CSVRELAGGPSLTDTQYF.

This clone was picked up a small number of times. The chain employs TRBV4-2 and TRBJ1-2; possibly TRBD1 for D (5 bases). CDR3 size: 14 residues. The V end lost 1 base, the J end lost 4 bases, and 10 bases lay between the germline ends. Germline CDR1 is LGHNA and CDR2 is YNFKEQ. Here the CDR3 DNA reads TGTGCCAGCAGCCAAGCCGACAGCCTCTATGGCTACACCTTC. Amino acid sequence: CASSQADSLYGYTF.

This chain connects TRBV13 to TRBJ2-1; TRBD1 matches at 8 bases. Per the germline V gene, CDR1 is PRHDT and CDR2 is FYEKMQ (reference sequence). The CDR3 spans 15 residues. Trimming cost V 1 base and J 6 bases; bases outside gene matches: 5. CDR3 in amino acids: CASSLAGGYPNEQFF. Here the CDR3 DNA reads TGTGCCAGCAGCTTAGCAGGGGGCTACCCCAATGAGCAGTTCTTC.

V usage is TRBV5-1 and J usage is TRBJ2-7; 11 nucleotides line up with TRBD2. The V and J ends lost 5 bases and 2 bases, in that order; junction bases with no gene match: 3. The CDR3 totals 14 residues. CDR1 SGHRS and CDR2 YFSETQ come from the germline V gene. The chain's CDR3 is CASRTSGVTYEQYF. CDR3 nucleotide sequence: TGCGCCAGCAGGACTAGCGGGGTGACCTACGAGCAGTACTTC.

CDR3 residues: CASSLNQGSTYEQYF. DNA for the CDR3: TGCGCCAGCAGCTTGAATCAGGGCTCTACCTACGAGCAGTACTTC. This chain links TRBV5-1 with TRBJ2-7, with a weak D call TRBD1 (5 bases). This CDR3 is 15 amino acids long. Germline V CDR1 and CDR2: SGHRS, YFSETQ. V lost 1 base and J lost 2, with 13 bases in between.

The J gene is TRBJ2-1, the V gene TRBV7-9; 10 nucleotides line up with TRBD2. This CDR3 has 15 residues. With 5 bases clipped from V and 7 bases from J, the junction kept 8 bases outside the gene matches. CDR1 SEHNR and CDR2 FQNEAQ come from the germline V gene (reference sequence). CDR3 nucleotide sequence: TGTGCCAGCAGCGGAGGACTAGCGGCTGAAAATGAGCAGTTCTTC. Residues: CASSGGLAAENEQFF.

The CDR3 reads CASSLALGVMEPQHF. CDR3 in DNA: TGTGCCAGCAGCTTGGCTCTCGGGGTTATGGAGCCCCAGCATTTT. This sequence joins TRBV5-6 and TRBJ1-5; D ambiguous. V shed 0 bases and J shed 8 bases, with 15 bases lying between them. CDR3 length equals 15 residues. Germline loops: CDR1 SGHDT, CDR2 YYEEEE. Looking up the rest from reference TRBV5-6 and TRBJ1-5 gives the full variable domain: DAGVTQSPTHLIKTRGQQVTLRCSPKSGHDTVSWYQQALGQGPQFIFQYYEEEERQRGNFPDRFSGHQFPNYSSELNVNALLLGDSALYLCASSLALGVMEPQHFGDGTRLSIL.

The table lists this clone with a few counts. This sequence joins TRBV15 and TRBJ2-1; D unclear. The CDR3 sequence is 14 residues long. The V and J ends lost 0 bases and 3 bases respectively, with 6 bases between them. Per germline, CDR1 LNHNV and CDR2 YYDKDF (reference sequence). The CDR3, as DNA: TGTGCCACCAGCAGAGATCTGAGCTACAATGAGCAGTTCTTC. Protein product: CATSRDLSYNEQFF.